This note documents a single T cell receptor (beta chain) sequence. Its matching antigen is unknown. The data stem from a study of human T cells and chemical hapten exposure. The library gave individual cDNA molecules unique molecular identifiers. TCRdb independently ran MiXCR on the reads; one entry per CDR3 protein. In the table there are around 120,000 distinct CDR3 sequences, about 8.9% of which are singletons. The CDR3 covers 16 residues. Per germline, CDR1 MGHRA and CDR2 YSYEKL. V lost 0 bases, J lost 0 bases, and 9 bases lay in between. Whole-study results and caveats: High-frequency TCRs, those above 1 in 1000, stayed the same after DPC sensitization.

It was unfractionated whole blood from which total RNA was extracted. The chain employs TRBV4-1 and TRBJ1-5; D gene ambiguous. Sequenced: whole blood. This TCR came from a human donor in good health. Some clones in this sample may be carry-over from other donors' samples. The CDR3 nucleotides are TGCGCCAGCAGCCAAGACTGGCCCCATAGCAATCAGCCCCAGCATTTT. This encodes CASSQDWPHSNQPQHF.